These 21 T cell receptor beta chains were sequenced from one sample in a study of OX40 agonist ivuxolimab in advanced cancers. Only in-frame clones appear in the TCRdb table, and some are missing; sequencing was by immunoSEQ multiplex PCR. The data hold 95,000 to 150,000 clones, with more than 80% observed a single time. The sequencing here drew on CD4+ or CD8+ T cells sorted from blood, taken in a trial of the OX40 agonist ivuxolimab. These TCRs come from an adult with an advanced solid tumor such as melanoma, head and neck, liver or kidney cancer.

This chain uses TRBV19 with TRBJ2-1; 8 bases agree with TRBD1. Germline V lookup: CDR1 LNHDA, CDR2 SQIVND (reference sequence). The CDR3 spans 13 residues. The V segment lost 6 bases and the J segment 6 bases; nucleotides outside the gene matches: 4. CDR3 nucleotides: TGTGCCAGTAGGACCACAGGGGGCAATGAGCAGTTCTTC. As protein: CASRTTGGNEQFF.

The V and J genes are TRBV7-9 and TRBJ1-2; TRBD1 might be the D (6 bases). Germline V gives CDR1 SEHNR, CDR2 FQNEAQ (reference sequence). Trimming left V 5 bases short and J 6 bases short, with 25 bases between. This CDR3 region has 17 residues. The CDR3 spells CASSAEQGLTAGDGYTF. The DNA of the CDR3 is TGTGCCAGCAGCGCGGAACAGGGCTTGACAGCCGGCGATGGCTACACCTTC.

The gene calls are TRBV10-3 and TRBJ2-3; the D is unclear. CDR1 is ENHRY, CDR2 SYGVKD, per germline. This CDR3 has 14 amino acids. V dropped 6 bases and J dropped 2 bases, with 12 bases sitting between them. CDR3 bases: TGTGCCATCAGACCAGCCACTCCCACAGATACGCAGTATTTT. Protein product: CAIRPATPTDTQYF.

This clone was seen just once. The chain employs TRBV6-6 and TRBJ1-5, with 11 bases that match TRBD1. V trimming: 5 bases; J trimming: 5 bases; junction bases outside the gene matches: 5. Germline lookup yields CDR1 MNHNY and CDR2 SVGAGI (reference sequence). The CDR3 is made up of 15 amino acids. The CDR3 DNA sequence: TGTGCCAGCAGTCCGGGACAGGGGGGGGATCAGCCCCAGCATTTT. Its translation: CASSPGQGGDQPQHF.

The chain is built from TRBV7-9 and TRBJ1-2, with D possibly TRBD1 on 6 matching bases. The V gene lost 4 bases and the J gene lost 8 bases, with 20 bases spanning the gap. This CDR3 region has 15 residues. Germline values: CDR1 SEHNR, CDR2 FQNEAQ (reference sequence). The CDR3 DNA follows: TGTGCCAGCAGCTCCGCAGGAGGACAGAGCGGCGGCTACACCTTC. Translated, it gives CASSSAGGQSGGYTF.

The genes are TRBV19 and TRBJ1-5; 8 nucleotides align to TRBD1. V was clipped by 2 bases and J by 2 bases; unmatched bases: 2. In germline, CDR1 is LNHDA, CDR2 SQIVND (reference sequence). CDR3 length: 15 residues. In DNA, the CDR3 is TGTGCCAGTAGTATACAGGGGGCCGGCAATCAGCCCCAGCATTTT. This sequence encodes CASSIQGAGNQPQHF.

This clone has just a few counts. V and J are TRBV5-1 and TRBJ1-2, with unresolved D. This CDR3 comprises 12 residues. Germline assignment: CDR1 SGHRS and CDR2 YFSETQ. The V gene lost 0 bases and the J gene lost 4 bases, with 4 bases spanning the gap. The CDR3 region is CASSLATYGYTF. The CDR3 region has the DNA TGCGCCAGCAGCTTGGCGACCTATGGCTACACCTTC.

V gene TRBV7-2 combines with J gene TRBJ2-2, with D perhaps matching TRBD1 (5 bases). The germline gives CDR1 SGHTA, CDR2 FQGNSA. V lost 1 base and J lost 7, with 16 bases in between. The CDR3 consists of 16 residues. The CDR3 region has the DNA TGTGCCAGCAGCTTAGTCGGGCAGGGTGTTGTCGGGGAGCTGTTTTTT. It codes for CASSLVGQGVVGELFF.

This chain uses TRBV14 with TRBJ2-3; 8 bases align to TRBD2. Germline-derived CDR1 and CDR2 are SGHDN and FVKESK. Germline trimming cut 10 bases from V and 4 bases from J; bases unmatched to any gene: 10. The CDR3 has 14 amino acids. The CDR3 bases are TGTGCCACCTCCGGACTAGCCATGCCAGATACGCAGTATTTT. Translation gives CATSGLAMPDTQYF.

The rearrangement links TRBV28 to TRBJ2-5, with D maybe TRBD1 (6 bases). This CDR3 spans 14 amino acids. Between the trimmed V and J ends, which lost 4 bases and 1 base, there was a span of 10 bases. Germline values: CDR1 MDHEN, CDR2 SYDVKM. CDR3 amino acids: CASSYGQSQETQYF. For the CDR3, the DNA is TGTGCCAGCAGTTACGGACAGTCCCAAGAGACCCAGTACTTC.

This chain uses TRBV15 with TRBJ2-5; 8 nucleotides agree with TRBD2. This CDR3 region has 14 residues. From germline, CDR1 is LNHNV and CDR2 YYDKDF (reference sequence). Trimming took 1 base from V and 5 from J; bases not matched to a gene: 3. CDR3 region: CATSRGSGVETQYF. CDR3 nucleotides: TGTGCCACCAGCAGAGGTAGCGGGGTGGAGACCCAGTACTTC.

The chain has TRBV30 and TRBJ2-6, with TRBD1 matching over 7 bases. Per the germline V gene, CDR1 is GTSNPN and CDR2 is SVGIG (reference sequence). CDR3 length: 14 residues. V shed 3 bases and J 2 bases; nucleotides not matched to a gene: 1. CDR3 coding DNA: TGTGCCTGGAGAGACAGGGCTGGGGCCAACGTCCTGACTTTC. Encoded protein: CAWRDRAGANVLTF.

This clone was seen a handful of times. The chain employs TRBV28 and TRBJ1-4; D is unclear. This CDR3 spans 17 amino acids. The germline V gene encodes CDR1 MDHEN and CDR2 SYDVKM. With 4 bases removed from V and 4 bases from J, the gap between germline ends came to 19 bases. The CDR3 loop is CASSSSWRQVNNEKLFF. CDR3 in DNA: TGTGCCAGCAGTTCATCCTGGAGGCAGGTCAATAATGAAAAACTGTTTTTT.

The chain joins TRBV19 to TRBJ1-1; D is undetermined. Per the germline V gene, CDR1 is LNHDA and CDR2 is SQIVND (reference sequence). This CDR3 has 12 residues. Trimming removed 9 bases at V and 3 bases at J, with 11 bases between. CDR3 loop: CASTSGYTEAFF. CDR3 nucleotide sequence: TGTGCCAGCACATCCGGGTACACTGAAGCTTTCTTT.

This chain connects TRBV19 to TRBJ1-2; D unclear. The germline V gene encodes CDR1 LNHDA and CDR2 SQIVND (reference sequence). This CDR3 spans 14 amino acids. Trimming took off 3 bases at V and 0 bases at J, with 8 bases between the two ends. The CDR3 DNA reads as TGTGCCAGTAGTATGAAGGCTTCTAACTATGGCTACACCTTC. Translating gives CASSMKASNYGYTF.

This chain links TRBV10-3 with TRBJ2-3, with a possible D match to TRBD2 (7 bases). Germline V gives CDR1 ENHRY, CDR2 SYGVKD. V was cut by 8 bases and J by 4 bases, with 16 bases left in between. This CDR3 contains 14 residues. The CDR3 region has the DNA TGTGCCATCTGGCGGGGGCTAAGCGCAGATACGCAGTATTTT. This sequence encodes CAIWRGLSADTQYF.

The rearrangement links TRBV7-2 to TRBJ1-2; no firm D call. V was cut by 4 bases and J by 6 bases, with 15 bases left in between. This CDR3 spans 14 amino acids. The V gene's germline CDR1 is SGHTA and CDR2 FQGNSA. In nucleotides, the CDR3 is TGTGCCAGCAGCTCCCCCAACCGTTGGGATGGCTACACCTTC. Encoded protein: CASSSPNRWDGYTF.

The V gene is TRBV28, the J gene TRBJ2-7, with 11 bases matching TRBD2. The junction had 7 bases not matched to a gene; V was cut back by 3 bases and J by 6 bases. Germline-derived CDR1 and CDR2 are MDHEN and SYDVKM. This CDR3 has 15 amino acids. CDR3 in amino acids: CASSLRIAGGLEQYF. The DNA for the CDR3 is TGTGCCAGCAGTTTGAGGATAGCGGGGGGGCTCGAGCAGTACTTC. Supplemented by reference TRBV28 and TRBJ2-7, the full variable domain reads DVKVTQSSRYLVKRTGEKVFLECVQDMDHENMFWYRQDPGLGLRLIYFSYDVKMKEKGDIPEGYSVSREKKERFSLILESASTNQTSMYLCASSLRIAGGLEQYFGPGTRLTVT.

This chain connects TRBV27 to TRBJ2-7; D unclear. In germline, CDR1 is MNHEY, CDR2 SMNVEV (reference sequence). The V end was cut by 4 bases, the J end by 4 bases, with 11 bases between. The CDR3 consists of 13 residues. CDR3 protein: CASSWASKYEQYF. CDR3 DNA: TGTGCCAGCAGTTGGGCTAGTAAGTACGAGCAGTACTTC.

The chain recombines TRBV11-3 with TRBJ2-1; 9 bases are shared with TRBD1. This CDR3 region has 16 residues. Germline V gene sequence: CDR1 SGHNT, CDR2 YENEEA. J lost 7 bases, V lost 5 bases, and 12 bases had no gene match. The CDR3 DNA follows: TGTGCCAGCAGCCTTGCCGGGACAGGGCTAAGGAATGAGCAGTTCTTC. It yields the protein CASSLAGTGLRNEQFF.

This clone has just one count. The CDR3, as DNA: TGCAGCGTTGCTGGCGGACTAGCGGGGGGGACACAAGAGACCCAGTACTTC. It encodes CSVAGGLAGGTQETQYF. The chain joins TRBV29-1 to TRBJ2-5, with TRBD2 matching 15 bases. Germline assignment: CDR1 SQVTM and CDR2 ANQGSEA. The CDR3 has 17 residues. The ends lost 4 bases at V and 2 bases at J; junction bases unmatched: 8.